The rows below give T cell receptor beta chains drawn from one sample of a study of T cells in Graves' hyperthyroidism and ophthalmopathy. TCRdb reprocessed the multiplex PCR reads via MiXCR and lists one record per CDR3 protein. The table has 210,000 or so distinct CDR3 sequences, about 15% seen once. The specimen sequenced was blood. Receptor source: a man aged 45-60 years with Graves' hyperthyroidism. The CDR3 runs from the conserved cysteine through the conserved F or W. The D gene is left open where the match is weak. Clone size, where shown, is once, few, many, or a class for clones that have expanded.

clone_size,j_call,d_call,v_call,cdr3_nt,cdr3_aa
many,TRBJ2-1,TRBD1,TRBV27,TGTGCCAGCAGCTCGGGACAGCTCTACAATGAGCAGTTCTTC,CASSSGQLYNEQFF
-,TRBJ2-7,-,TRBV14,TGTGCCAGCAGCCAAGAAACCCGTTACGAGCAGTACTTC,CASSQETRYEQYF
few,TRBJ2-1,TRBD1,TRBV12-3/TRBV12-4,TGTGCCAGCAGTGCAAGGGACAGGGGCTACAATGAGCAGTCCTTC,CASSARDRGYNEQSF
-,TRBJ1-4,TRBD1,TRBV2,TGTGCCAGCAGTGTTACAGGGGAAGGTTACGAAAAACTGTTTTTT,CASSVTGEGYEKLFF
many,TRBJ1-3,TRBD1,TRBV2,TGTGCCAGCAGTGAAGCGGCGGACAGGGTAGACACCATATATTTT,CASSEAADRVDTIYF
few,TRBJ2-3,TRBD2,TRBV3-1,TGTGCCAGCAGCCAAGTCCCTACTAGCGGAGGCTCCTCCGGCACAGATACGCAGTATTTT,CASSQVPTSGGSSGTDTQYF
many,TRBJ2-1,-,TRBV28,TGTGCCAGCAGTTTACAGGGCAGTGAGCAGTTCTTC,CASSLQGSEQFF
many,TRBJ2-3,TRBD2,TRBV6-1,TGTGCCAGCAGTGAGGCGACTAGCGGGGACACAGATACGCAGTATTTT,CASSEATSGDTDTQYF
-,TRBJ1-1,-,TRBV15,TGTGCCACCAGCAGAGATAGAACTGAAGCTTTCTTT,CATSRDRTEAFF
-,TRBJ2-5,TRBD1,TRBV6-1,TGTGCCAGCAGTGAAACGGCAGGGGGCGTCTCCCAAGAGACCCAGTACTTC,CASSETAGGVSQETQYF
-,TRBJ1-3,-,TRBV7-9,TGTGCCAGCAGCCCGACAGTTGCTGGAAACACCATATATTTT,CASSPTVAGNTIYF
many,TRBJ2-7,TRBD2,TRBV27,TGTGCCAGCAGTTTATTTAGCGGGAGCTCCTACGAGCAGTACTTC,CASSLFSGSSYEQYF
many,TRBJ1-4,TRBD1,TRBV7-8,TGTGCCAGCAGCCAACAGGGGGGTGAAAAACTGTTTTTT,CASSQQGGEKLFF
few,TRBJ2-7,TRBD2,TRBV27,TGTGCCCACTACAAGTCTCCGGGACTAGCGGTTTACGAGCAGTACTTC,CAHYKSPGLAVYEQYF
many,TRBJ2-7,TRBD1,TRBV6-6,TGTGCCAGCAGTTACCAACCCGTAGACAGGGTTGGGTACGAGCAGTACTTC,CASSYQPVDRVGYEQYF
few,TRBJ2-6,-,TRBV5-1,TGCGCCAGCTCCGTTCCCCAGGGCACCAACGTCCTGACTTTC,CASSVPQGTNVLTF
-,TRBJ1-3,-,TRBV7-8,TGTGCCAGCAGCTGGGACATTGGAAACACCATATATTTT,CASSWDIGNTIYF
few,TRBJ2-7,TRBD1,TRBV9,TGTGCCAGCAGCGTAGAGGTTGCAGGGGGCTCCCACGAGCAGTACTTC,CASSVEVAGGSHEQYF
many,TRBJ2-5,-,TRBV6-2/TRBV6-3,TGTGCCAGCAGTCGGACCAGGGGAGGCCCGCAAGAGACCCAGTACTTC,CASSRTRGGPQETQYF
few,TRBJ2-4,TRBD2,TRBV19,TGTGCCAGTAGTATGTGGGGGGGAGCCAAAAACATTCAGTACTTC,CASSMWGGAKNIQYF
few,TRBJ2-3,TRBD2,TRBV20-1,TGCAGTGCTAGTGGACTAGCGGGAGTTCTGACAGATACGCAGTATTTT,CSASGLAGVLTDTQYF
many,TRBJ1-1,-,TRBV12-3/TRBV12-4,TGTGCCAGCAGTTTATTTCAGGGACCTGAAGCTTTCTTT,CASSLFQGPEAFF
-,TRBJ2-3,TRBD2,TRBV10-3,TGTGCCATCAGTTCCCCCCAAGCGGGAGAGACAGATACGCAGTATTTT,CAISSPQAGETDTQYF
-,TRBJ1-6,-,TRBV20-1,TGCAGTGCTAGAGATCGACGTCGGGATAATTCACCCCTCCACTTT,CSARDRRRDNSPLHF
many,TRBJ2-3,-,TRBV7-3,TGTGCCAGCAGCTTAACGCAAGGGACAGATACGCAGTATTTT,CASSLTQGTDTQYF
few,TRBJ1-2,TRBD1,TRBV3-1,TGTGCCAGCAGCGGGGACAGCAGGGGCTACACCTTC,CASSGDSRGYTF
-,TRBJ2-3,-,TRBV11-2,TGTGCCAGCAGCTTTAAGGATACGCAGTATTTT,CASSFKDTQYF
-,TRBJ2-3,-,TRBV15,TGTGCCACCAGCGACACCACAGATACGCAGTATTTT,CATSDTTDTQYF
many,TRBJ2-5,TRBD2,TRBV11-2,TGTGCCAGCAGTTACATCAGCGGGAGGGCCGGGGAGACCCAGTACTTC,CASSYISGRAGETQYF
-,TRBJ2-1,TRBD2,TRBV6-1,TGTGCCAGCAGTTTACTAGCGGAAAGCTACAATGAGCAGTTCTTC,CASSLLAESYNEQFF
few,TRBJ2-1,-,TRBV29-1,TGCAGCGTTGAGAAGGAGGGGAGATACAATGAGCAGTTCTTC,CSVEKEGRYNEQFF
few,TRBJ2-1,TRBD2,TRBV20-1,TGCAGTGCTAGGGGGACTAGCGGGAGAAGGAGCTCCTACAATGAGCAGTTCTTC,CSARGTSGRRSSYNEQFF
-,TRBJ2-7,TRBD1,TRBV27,TGTGCCAGCAGTATGCTAACCGGGACAGGGCCCTACGAGCAGTACTTC,CASSMLTGTGPYEQYF
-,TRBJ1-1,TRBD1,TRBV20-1,TGCAGTGCTAGGCTCACAGGGGGCTTATTTGAAGCTTTCTTT,CSARLTGGLFEAFF
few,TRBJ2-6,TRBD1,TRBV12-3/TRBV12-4,TGTGCCAGCAGGTCCGGGACAGTCTTCTCTGGGGCCAACGTCCTGACTTTC,CASRSGTVFSGANVLTF
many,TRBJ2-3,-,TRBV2,TGTGCCAGCTCTAAGGGAGGATACACAGATACGCAGTATTTT,CASSKGGYTDTQYF
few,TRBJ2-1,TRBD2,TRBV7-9,TGTGCCAGCAGCTTTTTGACTAGCGGGAAACGGGAGCAGTTCTTC,CASSFLTSGKREQFF
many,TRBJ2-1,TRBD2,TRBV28,TGTGCCAGCGGCGGGGGGGTCAATGAGCAGTTCTTC,CASGGGVNEQFF
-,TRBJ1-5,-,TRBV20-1,TGCAGTGCTAGGGCAGGGTCAAGGAATCAGCCCCAGCATTTT,CSARAGSRNQPQHF
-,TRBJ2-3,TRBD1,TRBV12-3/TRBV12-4,TGTGCCAGCAGTTTAGTTCAGGGGGCAACAGATACGCGGTATTTT,CASSLVQGATDTRYF
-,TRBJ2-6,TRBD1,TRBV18,TGTGCCAGCTCCGACAGGGGTTCTGGGGCCAACGTCCTGACTTTC,CASSDRGSGANVLTF
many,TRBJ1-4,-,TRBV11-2,TGTGCCAGCAGCTTAGGGGCGGGGTCAACTAATGAAAAACTGTTTTTT,CASSLGAGSTNEKLFF
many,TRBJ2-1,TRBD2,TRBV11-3,TGTGCCAGCAGCCTCCGGACTAGCGGGGTGTACAATGAGCAGTTCTTC,CASSLRTSGVYNEQFF
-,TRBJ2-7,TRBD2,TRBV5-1,TGCGCCAGCGCCGCTAGCGGAGCGCCCTACGAGCAGTACTTC,CASAASGAPYEQYF
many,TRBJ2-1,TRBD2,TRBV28,TGTGCCAGCAGTCTTCCGGGTGGACTAGCGGGAATCTTACATGAGCAGTTCTTC,CASSLPGGLAGILHEQFF
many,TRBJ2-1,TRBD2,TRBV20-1,TGCAGTGCTAGCCCTAGCGGGGGCTTCTCCTACAATGAGCAGTTCTTC,CSASPSGGFSYNEQFF
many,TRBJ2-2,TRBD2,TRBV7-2,TGTGCCAGCAGTCAAGGCTGGCGGGAGGAAAGCACCGGGGAGCTGTTTTTT,CASSQGWREESTGELFF
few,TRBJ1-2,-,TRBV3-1,TGTGCCAGCAGCAAAGCCTATGGCTACACCTTC,CASSKAYGYTF
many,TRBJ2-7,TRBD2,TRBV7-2,TGTGCCAGCAGCCCGACAGGACTAGCGGCCTACGAGCAGTACTTC,CASSPTGLAAYEQYF
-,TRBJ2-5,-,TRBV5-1,TGCGCCAGCAGCTTGGCGGTGGGCACAGCTCAGTACTTC,CASSLAVGTAQYF
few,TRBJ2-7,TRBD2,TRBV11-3,TGTGCCAGCAGCTTAGATCGTGGTCTAGCGGGAGTGAGGTACGAGCAGTACTTC,CASSLDRGLAGVRYEQYF
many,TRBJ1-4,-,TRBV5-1,TGCGCCAGCAGCCCTGGGTCCTGGCCGGAAAAACTGTTTTTT,CASSPGSWPEKLFF
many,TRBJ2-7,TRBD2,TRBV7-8,TGTGCCAGCAGCTTAGGACTAGCCGCCTACGAGCAGTACTTC,CASSLGLAAYEQYF
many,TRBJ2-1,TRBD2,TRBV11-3,TGTGCCAGCAGCTTGGGACAAGCGGGAGCGAATGAGCAGTTCTTC,CASSLGQAGANEQFF
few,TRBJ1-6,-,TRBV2,TGTGCCAGCTCCCTGATGCCGGGGGCATCTGATTCACCCCTCCACTTT,CASSLMPGASDSPLHF
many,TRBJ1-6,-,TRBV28,TGTGCCAGCAGCCCTCCCCCGTGGACAGTCTATAATTCACCCCTCCACTTT,CASSPPPWTVYNSPLHF